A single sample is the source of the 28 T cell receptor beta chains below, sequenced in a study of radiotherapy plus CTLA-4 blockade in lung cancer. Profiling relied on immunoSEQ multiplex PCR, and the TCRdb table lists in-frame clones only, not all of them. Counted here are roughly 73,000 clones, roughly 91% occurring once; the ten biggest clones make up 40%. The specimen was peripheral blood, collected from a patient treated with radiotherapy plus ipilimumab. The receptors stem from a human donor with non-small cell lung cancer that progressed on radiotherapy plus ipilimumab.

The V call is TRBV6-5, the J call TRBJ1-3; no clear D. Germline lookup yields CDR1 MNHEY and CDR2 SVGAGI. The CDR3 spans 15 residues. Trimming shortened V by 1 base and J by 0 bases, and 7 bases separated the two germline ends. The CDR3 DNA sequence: TGTGCCAGCAGTTACTACGGGGACTCTGGAAACACCATATATTTT. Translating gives CASSYYGDSGNTIYF.

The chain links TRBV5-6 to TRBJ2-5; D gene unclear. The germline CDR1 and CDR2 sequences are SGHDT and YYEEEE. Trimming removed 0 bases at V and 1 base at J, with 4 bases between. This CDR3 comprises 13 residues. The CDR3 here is CASSLGGQETQYF. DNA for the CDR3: TGTGCCAGCAGCTTGGGGGGCCAAGAGACCCAGTACTTC.

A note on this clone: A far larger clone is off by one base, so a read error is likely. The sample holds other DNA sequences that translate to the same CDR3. The CDR3 protein is CASQQGWLGEAFF. The DNA of the CDR3 is TGTGCCTCCCAACAGGGGTGGCTAGGTGAAGCTTTCTTT. The chain recombines TRBV28 with TRBJ1-1; 7 bases are a match to TRBD1. The V gene end was trimmed by 11 bases and the J gene end by 7 bases; junction bases not matched to a gene: 13. Per germline, CDR1 MDHEN and CDR2 SYDVKM. The CDR3 is 13 amino acids.

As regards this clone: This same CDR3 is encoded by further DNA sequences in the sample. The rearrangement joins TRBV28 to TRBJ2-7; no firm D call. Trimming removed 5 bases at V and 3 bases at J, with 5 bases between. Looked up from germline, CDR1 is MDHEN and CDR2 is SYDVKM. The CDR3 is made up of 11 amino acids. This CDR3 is CASSVDYEQYF. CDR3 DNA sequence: TGTGCCAGCAGTGTTGACTACGAGCAGTACTTC.

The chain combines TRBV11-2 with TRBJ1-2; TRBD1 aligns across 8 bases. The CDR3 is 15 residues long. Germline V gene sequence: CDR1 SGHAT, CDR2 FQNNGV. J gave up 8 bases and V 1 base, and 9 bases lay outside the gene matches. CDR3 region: CASSLAGRTGKGYTF. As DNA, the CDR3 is TGTGCCAGCAGCTTAGCGGGCCGGACAGGGAAAGGCTACACCTTC.

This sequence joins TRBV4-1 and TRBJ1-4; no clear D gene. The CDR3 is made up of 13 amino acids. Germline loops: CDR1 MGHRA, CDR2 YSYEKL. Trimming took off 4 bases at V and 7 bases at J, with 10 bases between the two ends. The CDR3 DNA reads TGCGCCAGCAGCCTGCCTGGAGGTGAAAAACTGTTTTTT. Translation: CASSLPGGEKLFF.

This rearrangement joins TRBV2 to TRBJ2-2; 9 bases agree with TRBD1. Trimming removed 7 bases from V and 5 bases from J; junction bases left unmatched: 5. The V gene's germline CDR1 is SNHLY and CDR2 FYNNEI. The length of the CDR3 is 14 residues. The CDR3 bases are TGTGCCAGCAACTACAGGGGGCAAACCGGGGAGCTGTTTTTT. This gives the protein CASNYRGQTGELFF.

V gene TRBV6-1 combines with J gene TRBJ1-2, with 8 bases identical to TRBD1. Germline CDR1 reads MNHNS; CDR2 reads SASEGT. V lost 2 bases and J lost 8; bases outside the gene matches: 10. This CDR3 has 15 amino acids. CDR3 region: CASSELGQASWGYTF. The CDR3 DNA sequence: TGTGCCAGCAGTGAATTGGGACAGGCCTCATGGGGCTACACCTTC.

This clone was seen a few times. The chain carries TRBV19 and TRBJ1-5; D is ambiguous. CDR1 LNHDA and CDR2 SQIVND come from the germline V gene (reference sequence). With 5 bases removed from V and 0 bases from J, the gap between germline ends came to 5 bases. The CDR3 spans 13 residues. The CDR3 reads CASSVFSNQPQHF. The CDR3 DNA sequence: TGTGCCAGTAGTGTCTTTAGCAATCAGCCCCAGCATTTT.

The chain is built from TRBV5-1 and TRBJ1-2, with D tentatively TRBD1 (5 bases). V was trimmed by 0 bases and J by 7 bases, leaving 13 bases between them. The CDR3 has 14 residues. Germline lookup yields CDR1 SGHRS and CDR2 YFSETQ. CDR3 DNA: TGCGCCAGCAGCTTGGACGGGGGTACGGGTGGCTACACCTTC. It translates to CASSLDGGTGGYTF.

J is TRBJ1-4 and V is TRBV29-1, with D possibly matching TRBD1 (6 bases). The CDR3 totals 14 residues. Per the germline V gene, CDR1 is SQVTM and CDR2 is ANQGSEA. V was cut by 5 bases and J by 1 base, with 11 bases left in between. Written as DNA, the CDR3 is TGCAGCGTTCAGTCCAGGGGAACTAATGAAAAACTGTTTTTT. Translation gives CSVQSRGTNEKLFF.

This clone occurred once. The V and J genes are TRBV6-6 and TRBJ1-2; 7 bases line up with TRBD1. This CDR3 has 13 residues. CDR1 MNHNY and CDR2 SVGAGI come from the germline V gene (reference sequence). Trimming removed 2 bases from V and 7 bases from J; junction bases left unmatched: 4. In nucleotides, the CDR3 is TGTGCCAGCAGTTACAGGGGGCATAGTGGCTACACCTTC. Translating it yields CASSYRGHSGYTF.

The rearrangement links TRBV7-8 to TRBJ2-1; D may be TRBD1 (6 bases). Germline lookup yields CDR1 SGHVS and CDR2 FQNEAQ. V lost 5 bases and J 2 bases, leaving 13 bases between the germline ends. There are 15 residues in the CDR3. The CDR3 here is CASSLTGHTYNEQFF. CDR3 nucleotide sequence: TGTGCCAGCAGCCTAACGGGACACACCTACAATGAGCAGTTCTTC. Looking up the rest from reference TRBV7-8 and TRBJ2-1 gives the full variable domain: GAGVSQSPRYKVAKRGQDVALRCDPISGHVSLFWYQQALGQGPEFLTYFQNEAQLDKSGLPSDRFFAERPEGSVSTLKIQRTQQEDSAVYLCASSLTGHTYNEQFFGPGTRLTVL.

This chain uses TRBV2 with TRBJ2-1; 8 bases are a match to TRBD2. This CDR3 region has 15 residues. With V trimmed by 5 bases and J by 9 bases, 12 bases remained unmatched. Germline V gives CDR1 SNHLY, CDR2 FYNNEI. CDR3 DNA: TGTGCCAGCAGTTCCGGGACTAGTCATTCTGTTGAGCAGTTCTTC. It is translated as CASSSGTSHSVEQFF.

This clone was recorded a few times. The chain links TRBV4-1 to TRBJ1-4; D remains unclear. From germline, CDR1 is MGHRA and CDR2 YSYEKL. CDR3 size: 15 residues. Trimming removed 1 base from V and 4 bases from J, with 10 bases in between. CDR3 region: CASSQARGDNEKLFF. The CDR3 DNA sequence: TGCGCCAGCAGCCAAGCTCGTGGTGATAATGAAAAACTGTTTTTT.

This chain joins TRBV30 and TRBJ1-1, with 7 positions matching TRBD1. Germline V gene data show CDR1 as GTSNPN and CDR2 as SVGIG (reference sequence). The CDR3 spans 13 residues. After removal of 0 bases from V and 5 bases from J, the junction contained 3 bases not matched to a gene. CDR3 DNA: TGTGCCTGGAGTGTGGGACAGCTTACTGAAGCTTTCTTT. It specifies CAWSVGQLTEAFF. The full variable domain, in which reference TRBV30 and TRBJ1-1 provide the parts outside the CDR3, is SQTIHQWPATLVQPVGSPLSLECTVEGTSNPNLYWYRQAAGRGLQLLFYSVGIGQISSEVPQNLSASRPQDRQFILSSKKLLLSDSGFYLCAWSVGQLTEAFFGQGTRLTVV.

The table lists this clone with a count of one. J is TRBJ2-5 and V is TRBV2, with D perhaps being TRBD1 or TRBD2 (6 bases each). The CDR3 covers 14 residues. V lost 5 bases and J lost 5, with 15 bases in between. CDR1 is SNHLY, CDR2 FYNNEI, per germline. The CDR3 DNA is TGTGCCAGCAGTCCGTCAGGGGCGGGGGAGACCCAGTACTTC. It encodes CASSPSGAGETQYF.

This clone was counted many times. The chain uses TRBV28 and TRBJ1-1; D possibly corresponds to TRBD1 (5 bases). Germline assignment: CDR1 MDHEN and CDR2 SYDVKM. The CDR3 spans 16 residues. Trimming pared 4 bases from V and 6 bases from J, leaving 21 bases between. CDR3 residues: CASSSGPRAMIAEAFF. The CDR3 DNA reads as TGTGCCAGCAGTTCGGGCCCCAGGGCCATGATCGCTGAAGCTTTCTTT.

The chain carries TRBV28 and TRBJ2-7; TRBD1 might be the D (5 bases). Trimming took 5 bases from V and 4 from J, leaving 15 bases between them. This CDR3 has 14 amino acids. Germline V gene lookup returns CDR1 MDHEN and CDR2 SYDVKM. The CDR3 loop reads CASSPRQPPYEQYF. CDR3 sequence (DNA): TGTGCCAGCAGTCCCCGACAGCCTCCTTACGAGCAGTACTTC.

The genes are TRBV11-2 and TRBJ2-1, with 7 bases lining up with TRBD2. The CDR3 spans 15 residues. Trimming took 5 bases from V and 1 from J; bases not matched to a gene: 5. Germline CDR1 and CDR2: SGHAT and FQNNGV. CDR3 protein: CASSRGEASYNEQFF. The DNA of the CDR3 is TGTGCCAGCAGCCGGGGGGAGGCATCCTACAATGAGCAGTTCTTC.

CDR3 region: CASRTGQNSGNTIYF. CDR3 DNA: TGTGCCAGCAGGACCGGACAGAACTCTGGAAACACCATATATTTT. The chain couples TRBV2 to TRBJ1-3; a possible D gene is TRBD1 (6 bases). Between the trimmed V and J ends, which lost 6 bases and 0 bases, there was a span of 12 bases. CDR3 size: 15 residues. In germline, CDR1 is SNHLY, CDR2 FYNNEI.

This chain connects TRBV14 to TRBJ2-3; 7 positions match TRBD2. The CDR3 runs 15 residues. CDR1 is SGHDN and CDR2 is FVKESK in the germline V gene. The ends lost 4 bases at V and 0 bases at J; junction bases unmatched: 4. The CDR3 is CASSRTGGSTDTQYF. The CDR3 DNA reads TGTGCCAGCAGCCGGACGGGGGGTAGCACAGATACGCAGTATTTT.

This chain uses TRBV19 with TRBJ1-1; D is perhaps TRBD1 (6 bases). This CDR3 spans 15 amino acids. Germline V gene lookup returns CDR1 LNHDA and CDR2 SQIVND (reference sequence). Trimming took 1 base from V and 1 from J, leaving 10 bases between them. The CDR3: CASSIAADRNTEAFF. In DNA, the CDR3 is TGTGCCAGTAGTATAGCCGCGGACAGGAACACTGAAGCTTTCTTT.

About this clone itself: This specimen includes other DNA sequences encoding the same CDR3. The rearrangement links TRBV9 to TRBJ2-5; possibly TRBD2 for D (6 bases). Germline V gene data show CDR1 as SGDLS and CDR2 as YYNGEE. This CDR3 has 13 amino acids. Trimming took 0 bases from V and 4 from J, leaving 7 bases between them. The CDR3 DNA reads TGTGCCAGCAGCGTAGGGGGACTAGAGACCCAGTACTTC. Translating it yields CASSVGGLETQYF.

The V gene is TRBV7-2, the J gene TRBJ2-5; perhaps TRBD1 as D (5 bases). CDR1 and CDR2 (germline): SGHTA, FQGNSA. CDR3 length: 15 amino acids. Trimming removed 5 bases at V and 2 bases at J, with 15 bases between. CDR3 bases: TGTGCCAGCAGCCCCAGGGATTTTGGGCAAGAGACCCAGTACTTC. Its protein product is CASSPRDFGQETQYF. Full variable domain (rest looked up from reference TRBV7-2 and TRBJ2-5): GAGVSQSPSNKVTEKGKDVELRCDPISGHTALYWYRQSLGQGLEFLIYFQGNSAPDKSGLPSDRFSAERTGGSVSTLTIQRTQQEDSAVYLCASSPRDFGQETQYFGPGTRLLVL.

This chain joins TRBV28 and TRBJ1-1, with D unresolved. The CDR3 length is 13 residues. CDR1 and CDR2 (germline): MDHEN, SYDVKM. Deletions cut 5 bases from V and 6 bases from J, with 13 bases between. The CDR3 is CASSPRGLPEAFF. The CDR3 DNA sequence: TGTGCCAGCAGTCCCCGTGGGTTACCTGAAGCTTTCTTT.

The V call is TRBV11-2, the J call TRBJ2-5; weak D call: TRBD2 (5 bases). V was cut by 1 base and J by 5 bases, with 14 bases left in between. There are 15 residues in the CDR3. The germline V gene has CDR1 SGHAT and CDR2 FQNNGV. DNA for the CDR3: TGTGCCAGCAGCTTAGGAGTTGGTAGCGTCGAGACCCAGTACTTC. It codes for CASSLGVGSVETQYF.

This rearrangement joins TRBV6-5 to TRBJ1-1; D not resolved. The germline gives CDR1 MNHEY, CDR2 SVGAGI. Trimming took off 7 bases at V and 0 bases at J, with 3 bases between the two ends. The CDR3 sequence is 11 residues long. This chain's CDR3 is CASTLNTEAFF. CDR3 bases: TGTGCCAGCACGCTGAACACTGAAGCTTTCTTT.